This paragraph covers one TCR beta chain sequence. Here immunoSEQ multiplex PCR was the method, and the copy in TCRdb shows in-frame clones only, minus some. The data contain 55,000 to 85,000 clones, about 91% of them seen just once; the ten biggest clones take up roughly 1.5%. The data derive from a study of T cell changes during pregnancy in multiple sclerosis. Trimming pared 1 base from V and 5 bases from J, leaving 8 bases between. Germline-derived CDR1 and CDR2 are LNHDA and SQIVND (reference sequence). The CDR3 is made up of 13 amino acids. The clonotype originates from a female donor with multiple sclerosis, enrolled in a pregnancy study. This chain joins TRBV19 and TRBJ1-2; D unresolved. This material consisted of peripheral blood, taken after pregnancy. CDR3 in DNA: TGTGCCAGTAGTATAGGGGAGCAGTATGGCTACACCTTC. Residues: CASSIGEQYGYTF. The full variable domain, its missing parts supplied by reference TRBV19 and TRBJ1-2, is DGGITQSPKYLFRKEGQNVTLSCEQNLNHDAMYWYRQDPGQGLRLIYYSQIVNDFQKGDIAEGYSVSREKKESFPLTVTSAQKNPTAFYLCASSIGEQYGYTFGSGTRLTVV.